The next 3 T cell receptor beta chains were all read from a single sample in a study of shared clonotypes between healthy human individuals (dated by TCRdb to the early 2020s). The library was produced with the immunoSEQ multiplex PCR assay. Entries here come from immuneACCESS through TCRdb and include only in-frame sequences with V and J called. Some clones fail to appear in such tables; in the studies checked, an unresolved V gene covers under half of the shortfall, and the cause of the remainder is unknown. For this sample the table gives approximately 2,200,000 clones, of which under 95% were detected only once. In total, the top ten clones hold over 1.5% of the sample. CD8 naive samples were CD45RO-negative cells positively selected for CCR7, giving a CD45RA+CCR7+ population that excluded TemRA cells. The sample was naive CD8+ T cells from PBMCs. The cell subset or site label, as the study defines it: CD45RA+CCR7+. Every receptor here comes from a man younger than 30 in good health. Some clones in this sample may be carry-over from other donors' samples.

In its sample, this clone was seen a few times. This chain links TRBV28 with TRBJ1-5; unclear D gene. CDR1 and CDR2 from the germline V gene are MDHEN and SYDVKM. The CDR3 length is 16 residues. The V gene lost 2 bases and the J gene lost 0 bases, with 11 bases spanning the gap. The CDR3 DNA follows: TGTGCCAGCAGTTTACTCAGACGGAATAGCAATCAGCCCCAGCATTTT. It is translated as CASSLLRRNSNQPQHF.

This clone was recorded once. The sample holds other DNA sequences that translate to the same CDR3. DNA of the CDR3: TGTGCCAGCAGTTTAGGGACTAGCGGGAGTTACGAGCAGTACTTC. Its protein is CASSLGTSGSYEQYF. The gene calls are TRBV27 and TRBJ2-7; TRBD2 aligns across 14 bases. Germline trimming cut 2 bases from V and 4 bases from J; bases unmatched to any gene: 1. Germline CDR1 and CDR2: MNHEY and SMNVEV (reference sequence). There are 15 residues in the CDR3.

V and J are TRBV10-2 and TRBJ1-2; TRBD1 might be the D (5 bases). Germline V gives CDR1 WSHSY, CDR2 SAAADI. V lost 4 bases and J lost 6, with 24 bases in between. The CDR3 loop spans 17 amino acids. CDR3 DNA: TGCGCCAGCAGTGGAGGTCAGGGTGGTCGACAAAATAATGGCTACACCTTC. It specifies CASSGGQGGRQNNGYTF.